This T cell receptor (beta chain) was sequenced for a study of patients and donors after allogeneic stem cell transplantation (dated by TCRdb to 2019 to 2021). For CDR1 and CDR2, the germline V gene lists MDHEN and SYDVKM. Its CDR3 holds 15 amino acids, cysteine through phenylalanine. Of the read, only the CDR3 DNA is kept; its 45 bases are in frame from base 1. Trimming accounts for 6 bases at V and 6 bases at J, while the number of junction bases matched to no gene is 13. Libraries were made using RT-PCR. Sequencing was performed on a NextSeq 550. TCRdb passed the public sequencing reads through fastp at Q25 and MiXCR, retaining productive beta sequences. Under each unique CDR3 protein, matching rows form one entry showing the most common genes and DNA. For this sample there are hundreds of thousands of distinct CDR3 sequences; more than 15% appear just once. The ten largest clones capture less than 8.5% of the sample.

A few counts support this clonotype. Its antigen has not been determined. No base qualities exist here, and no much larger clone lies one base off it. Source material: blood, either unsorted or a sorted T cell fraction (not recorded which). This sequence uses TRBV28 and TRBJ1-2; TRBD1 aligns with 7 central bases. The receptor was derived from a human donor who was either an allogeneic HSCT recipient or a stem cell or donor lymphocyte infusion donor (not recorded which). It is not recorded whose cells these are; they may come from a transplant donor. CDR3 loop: CASSQGGARSHGYTF. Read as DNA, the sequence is TGTGCCAGCAGCCAGGGGGGCGCGAGGTCTCATGGCTACACCTTC.